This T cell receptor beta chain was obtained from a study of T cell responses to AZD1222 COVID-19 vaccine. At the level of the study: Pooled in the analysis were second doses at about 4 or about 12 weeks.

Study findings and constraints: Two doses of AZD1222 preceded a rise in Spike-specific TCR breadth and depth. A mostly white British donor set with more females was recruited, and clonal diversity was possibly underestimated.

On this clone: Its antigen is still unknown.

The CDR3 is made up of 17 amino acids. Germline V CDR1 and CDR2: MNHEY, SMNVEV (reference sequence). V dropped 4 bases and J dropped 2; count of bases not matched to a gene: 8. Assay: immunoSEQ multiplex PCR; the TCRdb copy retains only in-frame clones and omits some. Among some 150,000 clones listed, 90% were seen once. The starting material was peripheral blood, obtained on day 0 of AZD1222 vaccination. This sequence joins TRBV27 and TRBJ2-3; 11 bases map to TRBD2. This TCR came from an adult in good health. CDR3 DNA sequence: TGTGCCAGCAGTTCGTTCGGGACTAGCGGAAACACAGATACGCAGTATTTT. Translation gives CASSSFGTSGNTDTQYF.